Listed below are T cell receptor beta chains from one sample, sequenced in a study of regulatory T cells in long-lasting Graves disease. Via MiXCR, TCRdb re-called the multiplex PCR reads, giving one row per CDR3 protein. The sample carries some 370,000 distinct CDR3 sequences, 10% to 15% recorded once. The data also belong to a second study, concerning T cells in Graves' hyperthyroidism and ophthalmopathy.

Source: peripheral blood mononuclear cells (PBMCs), taken at new diagnosis, from a patient treated with antithyroid drugs. The receptors derive from a woman aged 18-29 years with Graves disease. Each CDR3 is given with its conserved first and last residue. A D gene is named only where the DNA matches it firmly. Part of the rows lack a size; the others show once, few, many or a class for expanded clones.

cdr3_aa cdr3_nt j_call d_call clone_size v_call
CASSDYTQYF TGTGCCAGCAGCGACTATACGCAGTATTTT TRBJ2-3 . . TRBV6-1
CASSWTGGTGNTIYF TGTGCCAGCAGTTGGACAGGGGGCACTGGAAACACCATATATTTT TRBJ1-3 TRBD1 . TRBV7-9
CSGSGGEKNIQYF TGCAGCGGTTCGGGGGGTGAGAAAAACATTCAGTACTTC TRBJ2-4 TRBD2 few TRBV29-1
CASSPRGLAGGTDTQYF TGTGCCAGCAGTCCCCGGGGGCTAGCGGGAGGCACAGATACGCAGTATTTT TRBJ2-3 TRBD2 few TRBV6-1
CASSYGGGQMREQFF TGTGCCAGCAGTTACGGAGGCGGACAGATGCGTGAGCAGTTCTTC TRBJ2-1 . many TRBV6-5
CASSWSRVPNEKLFF TGTGCCAGCAGTTGGAGCCGCGTCCCTAATGAAAAACTGTTTTTT TRBJ1-4 . many TRBV28
CASSERGRGSYNEQFF TGTGCCAGCAGTGAGCGCGGGCGGGGCTCCTACAATGAGCAGTTCTTC TRBJ2-1 . . TRBV27
CAIMGGTSHASYEQYF TGTGCCATCATGGGCGGAACTAGCCATGCCTCCTACGAGCAGTACTTC TRBJ2-7 . many TRBV10-3
CASRRDLSTGELFF TGTGCCAGTAGGAGGGACTTATCCACCGGGGAGCTGTTTTTT TRBJ2-2 . . TRBV19
CSASPGRYQETQYF TGCAGTGCTAGCCCCGGCAGGTACCAAGAGACCCAGTACTTC TRBJ2-5 . . TRBV20-1
CASSDSGGRETQYF TGTGCCAGCAGCGATAGTGGGGGCAGGGAGACCCAGTACTTC TRBJ2-5 . many TRBV28
CASSPPRLPRTTGELFF TGTGCCAGCTCACCACCACGACTGCCACGAACCACCGGGGAGCTGTTTTTT TRBJ2-2 . many TRBV18
CASRQGSAVTFF TGCGCCTCTCGACAGGGATCGGCGGTTACTTTCTTT TRBJ1-1 TRBD1 many TRBV5-1
CASTGGSEETQYF TGTGCCAGTACAGGAGGATCCGAAGAGACCCAGTACTTC TRBJ2-5 . many TRBV2
CATSRGARGEQFF TGTGCCACCAGCAGAGGGGCTAGAGGTGAGCAGTTCTTC TRBJ2-1 . many TRBV15